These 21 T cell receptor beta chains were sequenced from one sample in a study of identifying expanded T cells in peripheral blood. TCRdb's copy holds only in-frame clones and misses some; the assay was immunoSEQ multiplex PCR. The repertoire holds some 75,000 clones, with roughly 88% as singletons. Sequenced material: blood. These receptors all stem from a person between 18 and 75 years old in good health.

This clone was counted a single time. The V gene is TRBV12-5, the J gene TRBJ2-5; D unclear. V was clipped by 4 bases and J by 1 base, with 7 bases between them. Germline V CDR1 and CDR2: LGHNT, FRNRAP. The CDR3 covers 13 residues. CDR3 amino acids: CASGSTVQETQYF. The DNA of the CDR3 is TGTGCTAGTGGTTCCACAGTCCAAGAGACCCAGTACTTC.

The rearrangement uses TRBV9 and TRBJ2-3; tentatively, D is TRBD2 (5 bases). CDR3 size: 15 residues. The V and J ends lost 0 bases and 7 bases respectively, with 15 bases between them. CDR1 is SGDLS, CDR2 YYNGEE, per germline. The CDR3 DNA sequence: TGTGCCAGCAGCGTAGGAGGCCGGGATCCGCATACGCAGTATTTT. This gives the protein CASSVGGRDPHTQYF.

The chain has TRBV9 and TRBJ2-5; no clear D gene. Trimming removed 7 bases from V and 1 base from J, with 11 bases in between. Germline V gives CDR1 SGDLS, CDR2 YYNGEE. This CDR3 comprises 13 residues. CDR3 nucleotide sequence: TGTGCCAGCCAAAGGGATGTCCAAGAGACCCAGTACTTC. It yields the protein CASQRDVQETQYF. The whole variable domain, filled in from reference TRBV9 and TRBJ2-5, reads DSGVTQTPKHLITATGQRVTLRCSPRSGDLSVYWYQQSLDQGLQFLIQYYNGEERAKGNILERFSAQQFPDLHSELNLSSLELGDSALYFCASQRDVQETQYFGPGTRLLVL.

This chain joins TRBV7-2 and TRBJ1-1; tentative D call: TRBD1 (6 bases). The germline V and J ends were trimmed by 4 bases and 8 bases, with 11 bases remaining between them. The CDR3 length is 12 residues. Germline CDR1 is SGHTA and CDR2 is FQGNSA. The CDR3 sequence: CASSSYRAEAFF. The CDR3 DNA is TGTGCCAGCAGCTCTTACAGGGCCGAAGCTTTCTTT.

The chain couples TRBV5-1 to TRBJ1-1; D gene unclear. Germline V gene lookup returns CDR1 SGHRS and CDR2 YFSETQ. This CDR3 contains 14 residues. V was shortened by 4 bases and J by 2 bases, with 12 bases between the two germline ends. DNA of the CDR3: TGCGCCAGCAGCGCTGGGGTGGAAAACACTGAAGCTTTCTTT. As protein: CASSAGVENTEAFF.

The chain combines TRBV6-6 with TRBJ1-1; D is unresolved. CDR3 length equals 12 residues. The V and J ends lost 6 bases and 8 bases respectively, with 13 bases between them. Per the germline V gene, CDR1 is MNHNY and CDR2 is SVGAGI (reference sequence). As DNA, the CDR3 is TGTGCCAGCAGCCGCGGACGGCGGGAAGCTTTCTTT. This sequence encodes CASSRGRREAFF.

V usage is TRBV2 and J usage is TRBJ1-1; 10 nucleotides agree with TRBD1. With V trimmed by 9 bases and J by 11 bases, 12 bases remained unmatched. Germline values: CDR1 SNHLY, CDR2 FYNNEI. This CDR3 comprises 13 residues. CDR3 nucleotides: TGTGCCAGTCATGGGACAGGGGCTGAAAAGGCTTTCTTT. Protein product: CASHGTGAEKAFF. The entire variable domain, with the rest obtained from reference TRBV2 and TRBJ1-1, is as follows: EPEVTQTPSHQVTQMGQEVILRCVPISNHLYFYWYRQILGQKVEFLVSFYNNEISEKSEIFDDQFSVERPDGSNFTLKIRSTKLEDSAMYFCASHGTGAEKAFFGQGTRLTVV.

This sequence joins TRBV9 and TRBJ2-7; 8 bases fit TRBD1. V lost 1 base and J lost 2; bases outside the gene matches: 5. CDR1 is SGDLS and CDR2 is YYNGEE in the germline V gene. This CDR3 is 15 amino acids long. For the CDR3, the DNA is TGTGCCAGCAGCGTATCCGGGACAGGAACCTACGAGCAGTACTTC. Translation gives CASSVSGTGTYEQYF.

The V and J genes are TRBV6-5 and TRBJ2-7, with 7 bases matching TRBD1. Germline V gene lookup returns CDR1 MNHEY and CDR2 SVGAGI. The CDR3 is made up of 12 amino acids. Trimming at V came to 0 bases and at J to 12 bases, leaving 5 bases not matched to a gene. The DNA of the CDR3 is TGTGCCAGCAGTTACTCGGGGGACAGAACGTACTTC. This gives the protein CASSYSGDRTYF.

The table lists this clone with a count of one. CDR3: CASSLYRNQETQYF. CDR3 sequence (DNA): TGTGCCAGCAGCTTATACAGAAACCAAGAGACCCAGTACTTC. The chain has TRBV13 and TRBJ2-5; no clear D. CDR1 and CDR2 (germline): PRHDT, FYEKMQ (reference sequence). V was shortened by 2 bases and J by 0 bases, with 7 bases between the two germline ends. The CDR3 loop spans 14 amino acids.

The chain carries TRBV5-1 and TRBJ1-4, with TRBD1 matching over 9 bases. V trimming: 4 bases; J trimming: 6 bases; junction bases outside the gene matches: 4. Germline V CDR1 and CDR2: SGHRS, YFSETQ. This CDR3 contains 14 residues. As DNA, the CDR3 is TGCGCCAGCAGCCAAGGACAGGGGTATGAAAAACTGTTTTTT. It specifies CASSQGQGYEKLFF.

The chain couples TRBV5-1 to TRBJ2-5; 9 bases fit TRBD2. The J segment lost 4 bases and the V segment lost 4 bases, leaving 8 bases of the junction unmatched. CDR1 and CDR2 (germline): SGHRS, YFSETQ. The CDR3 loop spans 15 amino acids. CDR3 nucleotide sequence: TGCGCCAGCAGCCCCGGCCTAGCGGGAAGAGAGACCCAGTACTTC. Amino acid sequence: CASSPGLAGRETQYF.

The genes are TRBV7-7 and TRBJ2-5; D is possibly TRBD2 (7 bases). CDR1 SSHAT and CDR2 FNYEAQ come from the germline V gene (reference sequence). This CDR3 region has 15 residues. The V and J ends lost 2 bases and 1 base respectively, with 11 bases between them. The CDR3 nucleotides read TGTGCCAGCAGCTTAAGGGGAGGGGGCCAAGAGACCCAGTACTTC. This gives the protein CASSLRGGGQETQYF.

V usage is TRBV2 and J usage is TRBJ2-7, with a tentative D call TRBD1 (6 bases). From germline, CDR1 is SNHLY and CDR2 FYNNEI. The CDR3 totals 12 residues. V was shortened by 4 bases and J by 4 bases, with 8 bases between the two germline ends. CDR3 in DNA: TGTGCCAGCAGTGTAACAGGGTACGAGCAGTACTTC. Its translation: CASSVTGYEQYF.

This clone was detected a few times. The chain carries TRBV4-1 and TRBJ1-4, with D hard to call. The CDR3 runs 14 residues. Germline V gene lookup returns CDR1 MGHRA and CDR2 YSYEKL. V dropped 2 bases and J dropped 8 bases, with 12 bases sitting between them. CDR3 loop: CASSQIQAGEKLFF. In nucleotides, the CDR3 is TGCGCCAGCAGCCAAATTCAGGCGGGGGAAAAACTGTTTTTT.

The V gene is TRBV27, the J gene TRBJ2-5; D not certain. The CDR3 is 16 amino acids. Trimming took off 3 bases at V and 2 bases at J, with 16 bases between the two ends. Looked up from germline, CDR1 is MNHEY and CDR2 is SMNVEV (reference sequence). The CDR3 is CASSLIGNSRQETQYF. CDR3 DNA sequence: TGTGCCAGCAGTTTGATAGGAAATTCCAGACAAGAGACCCAGTACTTC.

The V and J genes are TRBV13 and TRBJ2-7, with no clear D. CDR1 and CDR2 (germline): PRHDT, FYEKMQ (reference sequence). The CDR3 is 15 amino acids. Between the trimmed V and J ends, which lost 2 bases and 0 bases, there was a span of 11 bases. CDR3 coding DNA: TGTGCCAGCAGCTTAAGGCAGAGAAACTCCTACGAGCAGTACTTC. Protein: CASSLRQRNSYEQYF. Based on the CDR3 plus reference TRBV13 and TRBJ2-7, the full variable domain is AAGVIQSPRHLIKEKRETATLKCYPIPRHDTVYWYQQGPGQDPQFLISFYEKMQSDKGSIPDRFSAQQFSDYHSELNMSSLELGDSALYFCASSLRQRNSYEQYFGPGTRLTVT.

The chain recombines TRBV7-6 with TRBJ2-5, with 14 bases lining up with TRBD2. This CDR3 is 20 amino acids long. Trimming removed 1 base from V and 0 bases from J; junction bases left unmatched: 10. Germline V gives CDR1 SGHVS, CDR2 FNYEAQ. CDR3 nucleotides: TGTGCCAGCAGCTTAGTTCCCCGGGGACTAGCGGGGGCATACCAAGAGACCCAGTACTTC. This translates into CASSLVPRGLAGAYQETQYF.

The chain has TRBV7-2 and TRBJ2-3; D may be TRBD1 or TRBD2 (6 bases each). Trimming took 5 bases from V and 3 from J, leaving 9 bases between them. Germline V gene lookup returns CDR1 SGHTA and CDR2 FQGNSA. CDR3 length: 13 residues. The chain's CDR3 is CASSGGPTDTQYF. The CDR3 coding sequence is TGTGCCAGCAGCGGGGGGCCGACAGATACGCAGTATTTT.

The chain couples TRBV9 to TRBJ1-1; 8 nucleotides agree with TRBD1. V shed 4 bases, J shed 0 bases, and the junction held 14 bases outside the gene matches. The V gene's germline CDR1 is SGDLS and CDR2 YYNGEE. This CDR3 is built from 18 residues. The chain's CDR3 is CASSTEAGGSLMNTEAFF. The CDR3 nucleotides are TGTGCCAGCAGCACAGAAGCAGGGGGCTCCTTAATGAACACTGAAGCTTTCTTT.

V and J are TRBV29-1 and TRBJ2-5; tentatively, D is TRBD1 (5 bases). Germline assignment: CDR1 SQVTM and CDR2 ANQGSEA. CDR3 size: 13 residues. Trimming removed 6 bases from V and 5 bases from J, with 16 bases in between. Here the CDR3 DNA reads TGCAGCGTCCCCAAGGGGTTAGGGGAGACCCAGTACTTC. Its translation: CSVPKGLGETQYF.